Listed below are T cell receptor beta chains from one sample, sequenced in a study of T cells in Graves' hyperthyroidism and ophthalmopathy. TCRdb independently ran MiXCR on the multiplex PCR reads; one entry per CDR3 protein. Of 150,000 or so distinct CDR3 sequences listed, around 20% are singletons. Input material: blood. These receptors came from a woman aged 45-65 years with Graves' hyperthyroidism that later progressed to Graves' ophthalmopathy. CDR3s include the opening cysteine and the closing phenylalanine or tryptophan. The order of the fields is CDR3 protein, V gene, D gene. The D gene is left open where the match is weak.

CDR3 protein: CASSTNPYGGYTF
V gene: TRBV7-2
D gene: NA

CDR3 protein: CASSLRAGGAETQYF
V gene: TRBV7-2
D gene: TRBD2

CDR3 protein: CASSQTPRLEQYF
V gene: TRBV6-1
D gene: NA

CDR3 protein: CASSYGDRGFSLSGNTIYF
V gene: TRBV6-1
D gene: TRBD1

CDR3 protein: CASSFRGQGHGYTF
V gene: TRBV28
D gene: TRBD1

CDR3 protein: CASSLLSGHGYTF
V gene: TRBV7-2
D gene: NA

CDR3 protein: CSVVNPGRSLDNEQFF
V gene: TRBV29-1
D gene: NA

CDR3 protein: CASSLGTGGTNTEAFF
V gene: TRBV5-1
D gene: TRBD1

CDR3 protein: CASSRGNTIYF
V gene: TRBV3-1
D gene: NA

CDR3 protein: CASSSSGQGAKNIQYF
V gene: TRBV28
D gene: TRBD1

CDR3 protein: CASSSSGSLAYEQYF
V gene: TRBV28
D gene: TRBD2

CDR3 protein: CASSLFRELSYNEQFF
V gene: TRBV11-2
D gene: NA

CDR3 protein: CASSLSAGNTEAFF
V gene: TRBV5-6
D gene: NA